The sequence of this T cell receptor beta chain was determined in a study of blood T cells in healthy people across ages. Study-wide results and caveats: Compared with aged donors, long-lived donors showed fewer expanded clones, suggesting selection.

In regard to this clonotype: Its antigen is unidentified.

This CDR3 is 13 amino acids long. Germline-derived CDR1 and CDR2 are GTSNPN and SVGIG (reference sequence). Trimming left V 4 bases short and J 4 bases short, with 8 bases between. For the second PCR, which ran for about 7 to 12 cycles, a sample-barcoded 5' primer and a J-beta primer mix were used. TCRdb called the 5' RACE reads again in MiXCR, with one record for every CDR3 protein. The sample shows about 830,000 distinct CDR3 sequences, roughly 64% of them seen only once. The sequence derives from a man aged 25 to 40 in good health. The gene calls are TRBV30 and TRBJ2-6; D is uncertain. The material sequenced was blood. CDR3 DNA: TGTGCCTGGATGAAATCCGGGGCCAACGTCCTGACTTTC. Translated: CAWMKSGANVLTF.